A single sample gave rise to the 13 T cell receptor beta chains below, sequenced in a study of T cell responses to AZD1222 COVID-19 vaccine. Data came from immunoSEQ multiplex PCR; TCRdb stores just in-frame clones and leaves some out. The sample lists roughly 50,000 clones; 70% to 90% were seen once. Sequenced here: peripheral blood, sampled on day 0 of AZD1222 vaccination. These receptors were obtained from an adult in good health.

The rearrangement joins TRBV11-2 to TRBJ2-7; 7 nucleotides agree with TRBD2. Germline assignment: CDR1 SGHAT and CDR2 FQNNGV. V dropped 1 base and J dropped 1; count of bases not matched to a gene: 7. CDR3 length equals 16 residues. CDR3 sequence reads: CASSLGGREGSYEQYF. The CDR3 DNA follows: TGTGCCAGCAGCTTAGGGGGCAGGGAGGGGTCCTACGAGCAGTACTTC. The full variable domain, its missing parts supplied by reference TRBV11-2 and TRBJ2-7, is EAGVAQSPRYKIIEKRQSVAFWCNPISGHATLYWYQQILGQGPKLLIQFQNNGVVDDSQLPKDRFSAERLKGVDSTLKIQPAKLEDSAVYLCASSLGGREGSYEQYFGPGTRLTVT.

CDR3 nucleotide sequence: TGTGCCAGCAGTTTGGGGGATGGCAGCCCGAAAACACCCCTCCACTTT. Translating gives CASSLGDGSPKTPLHF. The chain uses TRBV6-5 and TRBJ1-6, with TRBD1 as a possible D gene (5 bases). V lost 4 bases and J 11 bases, leaving 21 bases between the germline ends. Looked up from germline, CDR1 is MNHEY and CDR2 is SVGAGI. This CDR3 region has 16 residues.

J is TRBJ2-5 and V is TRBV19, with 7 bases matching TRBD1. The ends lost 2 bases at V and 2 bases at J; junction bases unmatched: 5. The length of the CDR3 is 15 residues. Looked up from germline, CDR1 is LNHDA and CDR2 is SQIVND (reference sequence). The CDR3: CASSIIGDRQETQYF. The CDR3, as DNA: TGTGCCAGTAGTATAATTGGGGACAGACAAGAGACCCAGTACTTC.

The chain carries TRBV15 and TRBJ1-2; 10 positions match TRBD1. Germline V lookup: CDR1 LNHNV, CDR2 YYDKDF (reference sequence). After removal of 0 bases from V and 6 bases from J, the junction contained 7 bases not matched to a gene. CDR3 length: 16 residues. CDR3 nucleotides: TGTGCCACCAGCAGAGAAGCGGGGACAGGGGTCCATGGCTACACCTTC. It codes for CATSREAGTGVHGYTF.

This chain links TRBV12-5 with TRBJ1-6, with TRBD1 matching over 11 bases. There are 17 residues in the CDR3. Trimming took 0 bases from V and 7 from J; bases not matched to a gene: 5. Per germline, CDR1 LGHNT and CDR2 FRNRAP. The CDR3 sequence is CASGLVGTGGKNSPLHF. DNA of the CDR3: TGTGCTAGTGGTTTGGTCGGGACAGGGGGGAAAAATTCACCCCTCCACTTT. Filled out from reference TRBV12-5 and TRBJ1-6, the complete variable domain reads DARVTQTPRHKVTEMGQEVTMRCQPILGHNTVFWYRQTMMQGLELLAYFRNRAPLDDSGMPKDRFSAEMPDATLATLKIQPSEPRDSAVYFCASGLVGTGGKNSPLHFGNGTRLTVT.

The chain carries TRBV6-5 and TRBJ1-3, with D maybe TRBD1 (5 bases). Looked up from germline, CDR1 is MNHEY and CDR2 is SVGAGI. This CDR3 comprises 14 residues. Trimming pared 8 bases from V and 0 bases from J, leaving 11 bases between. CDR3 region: CASRGVNSGNTIYF. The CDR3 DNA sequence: TGTGCCAGCCGAGGGGTGAACTCTGGAAACACCATATATTTT.

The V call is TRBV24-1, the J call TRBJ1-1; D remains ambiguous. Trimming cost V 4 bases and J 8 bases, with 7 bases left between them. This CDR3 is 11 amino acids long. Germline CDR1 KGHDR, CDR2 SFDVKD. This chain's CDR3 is CATSDLREAFF. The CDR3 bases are TGTGCCACCAGTGACCTTAGGGAAGCTTTCTTT.

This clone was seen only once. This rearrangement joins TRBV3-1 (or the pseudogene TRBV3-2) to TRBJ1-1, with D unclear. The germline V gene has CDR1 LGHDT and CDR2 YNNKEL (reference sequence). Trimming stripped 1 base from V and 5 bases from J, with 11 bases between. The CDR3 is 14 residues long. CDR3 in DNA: TGTGCCAGCAGCCAAGGACATCGGAGGACTGAAGCTTTCTTT. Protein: CASSQGHRRTEAFF.

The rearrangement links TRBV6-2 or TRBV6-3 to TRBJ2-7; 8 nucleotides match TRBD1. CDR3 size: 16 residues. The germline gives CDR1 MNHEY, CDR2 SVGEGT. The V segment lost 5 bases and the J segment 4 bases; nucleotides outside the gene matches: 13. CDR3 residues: CASSPLRGLGSYEQYF. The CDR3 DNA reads TGTGCCAGCAGTCCCCTCAGGGGGCTGGGGAGTTACGAGCAGTACTTC.

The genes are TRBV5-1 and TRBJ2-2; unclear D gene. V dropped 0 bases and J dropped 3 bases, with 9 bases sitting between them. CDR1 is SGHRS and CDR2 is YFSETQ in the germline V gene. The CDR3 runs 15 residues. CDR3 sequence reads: CASSLEPRDTGELFF. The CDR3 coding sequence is TGCGCCAGCAGCTTGGAACCCCGGGACACCGGGGAGCTGTTTTTT. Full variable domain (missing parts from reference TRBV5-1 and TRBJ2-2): KAGVTQTPRYLIKTRGQQVTLSCSPISGHRSVSWYQQTPGQGLQFLFEYFSETQRNKGNFPGRFSGRQFSNSRSEMNVSTLELGDSALYLCASSLEPRDTGELFFGEGSRLTVL.

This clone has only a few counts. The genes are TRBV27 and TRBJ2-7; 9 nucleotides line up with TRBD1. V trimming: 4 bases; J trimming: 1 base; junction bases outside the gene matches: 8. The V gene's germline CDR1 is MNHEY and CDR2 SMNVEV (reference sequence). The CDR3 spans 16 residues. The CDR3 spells CASSSPGTGNSYEQYF. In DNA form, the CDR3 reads TGTGCCAGCAGTTCCCCTGGGACAGGGAATTCCTACGAGCAGTACTTC.

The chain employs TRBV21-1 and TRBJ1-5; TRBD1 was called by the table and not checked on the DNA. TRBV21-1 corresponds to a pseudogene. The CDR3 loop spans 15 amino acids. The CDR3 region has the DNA TGTGCCAGCAGCGCTAAACAGGGGCGTCGGCAGCCCCAGCATTTT. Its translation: CASSAKQGRRQPQHF.

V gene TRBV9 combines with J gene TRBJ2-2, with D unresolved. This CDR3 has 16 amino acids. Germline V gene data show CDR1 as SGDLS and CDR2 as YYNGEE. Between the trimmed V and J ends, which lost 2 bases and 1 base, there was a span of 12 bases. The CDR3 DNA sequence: TGTGCCAGCAGCGTTGGCGAAATGGTGAACACCGGGGAGCTGTTTTTT. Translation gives CASSVGEMVNTGELFF.